This T cell receptor beta chain was sequenced during a study of CD8+ T cells in alopecia areata. Study-level background: The investigators scored severity in treated patients by the percentage of affected scalp area.

Points on this clone: What it binds is unknown.

Following extraction, RNA underwent reverse transcription to cDNA, which served as the sequencing template. Assay used: immunoSEQ multiplex PCR; TCRdb lists only in-frame clones, some missing. In the table there are 95,000 to 110,000 clones, 65% to 85% of which are singletons. Described treatment: oral pan-JAK inhibitor, 5-10 mg twice daily. Lesional scalp punch biopsies and peripheral blood were collected from alopecia areata patients. General study findings and limits: Affected scalp, especially in alopecia totalis/universalis, had a higher clonality than normal scalp did. TCR sharing across patients was less clear than in mice, possibly HLA-related.

Germline V gives CDR1 SGHRS, CDR2 YFSETQ. There are 15 residues in the CDR3. J was trimmed by 4 bases and V by 1 base; bases with no gene match: 5. Sequencing was performed on CD8+ T cells sorted from blood, taken at week 24, from a patient treated with tofacitinib. The chain couples TRBV5-1 to TRBJ1-1, with TRBD1 matching over 9 bases. This TCR was sampled from a human donor with alopecia areata. The CDR3 coding sequence is TGCGCCAGCAGCTTGACAGGGGGCTTGGGCACTGAAGCTTTCTTT. Residues: CASSLTGGLGTEAFF.